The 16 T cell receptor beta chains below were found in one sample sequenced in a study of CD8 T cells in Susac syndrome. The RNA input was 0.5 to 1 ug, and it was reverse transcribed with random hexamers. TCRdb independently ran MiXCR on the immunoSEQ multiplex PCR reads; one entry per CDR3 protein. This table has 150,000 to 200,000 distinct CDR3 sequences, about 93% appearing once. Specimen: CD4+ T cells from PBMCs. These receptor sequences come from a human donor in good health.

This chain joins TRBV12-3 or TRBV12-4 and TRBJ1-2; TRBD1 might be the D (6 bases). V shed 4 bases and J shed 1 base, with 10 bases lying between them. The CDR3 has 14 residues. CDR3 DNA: TGTGCCAGCAGTTCCAACAGGGATAACTATGGCTACACCTTC. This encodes CASSSNRDNYGYTF.

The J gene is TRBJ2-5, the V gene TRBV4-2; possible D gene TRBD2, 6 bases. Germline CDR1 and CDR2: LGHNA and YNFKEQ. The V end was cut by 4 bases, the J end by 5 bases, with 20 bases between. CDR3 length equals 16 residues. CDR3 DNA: TGTGCCAGCAGCCCGACTCCCGCTTCTAGCGATGAGACCCAGTACTTC. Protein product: CASSPTPASSDETQYF.

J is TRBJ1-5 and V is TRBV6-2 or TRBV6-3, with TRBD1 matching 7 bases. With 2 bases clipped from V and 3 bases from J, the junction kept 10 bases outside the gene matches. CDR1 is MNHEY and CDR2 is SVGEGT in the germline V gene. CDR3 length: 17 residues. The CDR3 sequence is CASSYPTGQATNQPQHF. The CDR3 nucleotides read TGTGCCAGCAGTTACCCCACCGGACAGGCGACCAATCAGCCCCAGCATTTT.

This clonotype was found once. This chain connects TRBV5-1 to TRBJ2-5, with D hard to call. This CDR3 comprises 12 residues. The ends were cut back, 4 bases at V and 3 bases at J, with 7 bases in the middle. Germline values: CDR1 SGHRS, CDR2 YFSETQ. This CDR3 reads CASSRQKETQYF. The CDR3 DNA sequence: TGCGCCAGCAGCCGCCAGAAAGAGACCCAGTACTTC.

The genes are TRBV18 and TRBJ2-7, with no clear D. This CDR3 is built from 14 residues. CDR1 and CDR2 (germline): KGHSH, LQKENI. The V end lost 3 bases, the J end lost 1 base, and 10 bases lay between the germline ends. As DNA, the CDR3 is TGTGCCAGCTCACCCTTGCCCGGATCCTACGAGCAGTACGTC. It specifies CASSPLPGSYEQYV.

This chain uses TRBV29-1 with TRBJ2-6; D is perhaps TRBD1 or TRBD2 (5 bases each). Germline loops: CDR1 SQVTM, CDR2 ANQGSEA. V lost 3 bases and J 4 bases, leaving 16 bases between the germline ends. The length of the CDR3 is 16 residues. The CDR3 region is CSVDGDGEAGANVLTF. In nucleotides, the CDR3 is TGCAGCGTTGATGGGGACGGGGAAGCGGGGGCCAACGTCCTGACTTTC.

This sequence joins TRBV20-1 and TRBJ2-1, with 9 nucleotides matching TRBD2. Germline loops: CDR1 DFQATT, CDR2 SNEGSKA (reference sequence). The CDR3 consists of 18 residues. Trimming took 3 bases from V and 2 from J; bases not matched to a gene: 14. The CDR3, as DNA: TGCAGTGCTAGCCGAAACCGAGCGGGGGGTAAACCCTACAATGAGCAGTTCTTC. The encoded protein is CSASRNRAGGKPYNEQFF.

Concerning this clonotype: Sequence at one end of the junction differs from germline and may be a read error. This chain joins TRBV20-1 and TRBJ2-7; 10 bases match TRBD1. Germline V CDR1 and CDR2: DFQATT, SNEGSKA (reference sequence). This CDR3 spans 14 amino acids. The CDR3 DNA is TGCAGGGCTAGACCCGGGACAGGGGCCTACGAGCAGTACTTC. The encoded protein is CRARPGTGAYEQYF.

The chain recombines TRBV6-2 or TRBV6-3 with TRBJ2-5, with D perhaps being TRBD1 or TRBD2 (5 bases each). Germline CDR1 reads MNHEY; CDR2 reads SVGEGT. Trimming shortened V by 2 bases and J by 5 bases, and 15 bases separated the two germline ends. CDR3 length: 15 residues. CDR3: CASSYRQKRRETQYF. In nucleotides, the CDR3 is TGTGCCAGCAGTTACCGACAGAAAAGGAGGGAGACCCAGTACTTC.

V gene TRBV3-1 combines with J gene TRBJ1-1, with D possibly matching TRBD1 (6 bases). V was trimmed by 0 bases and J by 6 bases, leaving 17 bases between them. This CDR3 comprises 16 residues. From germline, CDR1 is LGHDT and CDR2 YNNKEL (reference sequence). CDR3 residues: CASSQDHRGRGAEAFF. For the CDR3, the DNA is TGTGCCAGCAGCCAAGATCATCGGGGGCGAGGCGCTGAAGCTTTCTTT.

The CDR3 spells CATREAGANVLTF. CDR3 in DNA: TGTGCCACCAGGGAGGCTGGGGCCAACGTCCTGACTTTC. This chain uses TRBV15 with TRBJ2-6; D may be TRBD2 (5 bases). CDR1 is LNHNV, CDR2 YYDKDF, per germline (reference sequence). The CDR3 spans 13 residues. V was pared by 6 bases and J by 2 bases, with 5 bases between.

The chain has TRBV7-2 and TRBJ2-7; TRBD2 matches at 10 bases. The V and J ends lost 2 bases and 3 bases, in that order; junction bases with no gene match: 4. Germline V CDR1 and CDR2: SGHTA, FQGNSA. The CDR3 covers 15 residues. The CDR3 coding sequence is TGTGCCAGCAGCTTAAATAGCGGGGGGCTCTACGAGCAGTACGTC. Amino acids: CASSLNSGGLYEQYV.

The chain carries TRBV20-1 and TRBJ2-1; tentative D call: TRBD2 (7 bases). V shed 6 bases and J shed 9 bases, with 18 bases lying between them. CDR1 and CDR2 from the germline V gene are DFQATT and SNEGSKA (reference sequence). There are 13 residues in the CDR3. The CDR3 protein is CSARMRGPGEQFF. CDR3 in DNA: TGCAGTGCCCGAATGCGGGGGCCGGGTGAGCAGTTCTTC.

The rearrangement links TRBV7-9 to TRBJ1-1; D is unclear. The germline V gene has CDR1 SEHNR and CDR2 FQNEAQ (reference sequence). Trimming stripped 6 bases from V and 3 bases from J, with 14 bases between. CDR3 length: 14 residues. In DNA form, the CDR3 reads TGTGCCAGCAGTAACCGGGGAAAGGACACTGAAGCTTTCTTT. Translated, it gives CASSNRGKDTEAFF. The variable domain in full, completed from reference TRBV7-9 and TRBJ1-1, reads DTGVSQNPRHKITKRGQNVTFRCDPISEHNRLYWYRQTLGQGPEFLTYFQNEAQLEKSRLLSDRFSAERPKGSFSTLEIQRTEQGDSAMYLCASSNRGKDTEAFFGQGTRLTVV.

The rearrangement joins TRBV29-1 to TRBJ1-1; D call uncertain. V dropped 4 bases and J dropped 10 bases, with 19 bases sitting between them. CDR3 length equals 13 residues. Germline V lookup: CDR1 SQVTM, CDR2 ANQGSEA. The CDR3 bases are TGCAGCGTTGGCCTTGGACCCCCCCTGGGAGCTTTCTTT. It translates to CSVGLGPPLGAFF.

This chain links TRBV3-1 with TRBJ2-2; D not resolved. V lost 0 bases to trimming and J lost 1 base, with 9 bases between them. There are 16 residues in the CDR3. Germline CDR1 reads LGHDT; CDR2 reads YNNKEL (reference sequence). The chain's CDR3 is CASSQDTNMNTGELFF. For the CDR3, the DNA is TGTGCCAGCAGCCAAGATACTAACATGAACACCGGGGAGCTGTTTTTT.